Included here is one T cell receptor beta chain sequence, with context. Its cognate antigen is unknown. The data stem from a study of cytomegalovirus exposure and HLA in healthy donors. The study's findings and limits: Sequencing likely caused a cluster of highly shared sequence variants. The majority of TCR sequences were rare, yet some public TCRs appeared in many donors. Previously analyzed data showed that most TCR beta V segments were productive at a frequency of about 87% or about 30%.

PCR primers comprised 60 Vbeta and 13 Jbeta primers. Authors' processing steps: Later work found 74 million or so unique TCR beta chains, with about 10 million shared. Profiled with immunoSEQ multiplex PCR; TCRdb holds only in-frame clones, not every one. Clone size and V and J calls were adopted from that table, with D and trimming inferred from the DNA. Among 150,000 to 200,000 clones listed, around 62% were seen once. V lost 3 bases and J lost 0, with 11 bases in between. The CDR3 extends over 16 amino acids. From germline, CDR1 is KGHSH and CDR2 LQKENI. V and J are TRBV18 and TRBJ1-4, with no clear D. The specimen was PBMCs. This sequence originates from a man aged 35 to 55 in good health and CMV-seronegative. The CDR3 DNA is TGTGCCAGCTCACCGCTAAAAACAGCAACTAATGAAAAACTGTTTTTT. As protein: CASSPLKTATNEKLFF. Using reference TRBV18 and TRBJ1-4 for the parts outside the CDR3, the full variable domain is NAGVMQNPRHLVRRRGQEARLRCSPMKGHSHVYWYRQLPEEGLKFMVYLQKENIIDESGMPKERFSAEFPKEGPSILRIQQVVRGDSAAYFCASSPLKTATNEKLFFGSGTQLSVL.